The 22 T cell receptor beta chains in this list originate from one sample, sequenced in a study of blood T cells in healthy people across ages. Combining a sample-barcoded 5' primer with a J-beta primer mix, a second PCR ran for 7 to 11 cycles. TCRdb reprocessed the 5' RACE reads with MiXCR, giving one entry per CDR3 protein. The data contain 500,000 to 600,000 distinct CDR3 sequences, 27% of them singletons. Sequencing used blood. The receptors come from a woman aged 70-85 years in good health.

The V call is TRBV12-3 or TRBV12-4, the J call TRBJ2-1; no firm D call. The V and J ends lost 7 bases and 1 base respectively, with 8 bases between them. The CDR3 spans 13 residues. The chain's CDR3 is CASTGSSYNEQFF. CDR3 coding DNA: TGTGCCAGCACAGGATCTTCCTACAATGAGCAGTTCTTC.

The chain carries TRBV5-5 and TRBJ2-1; D remains unclear. V lost 1 base and J 4 bases, leaving 6 bases between the germline ends. This CDR3 spans 13 amino acids. Germline values: CDR1 SGHKS, CDR2 YYEKEE (reference sequence). The CDR3 region is CASSLSHYNEQFF. In DNA form, the CDR3 reads TGTGCCAGCAGCTTGTCGCATTACAATGAGCAGTTCTTC.

There are many counts of this clonotype. The gene calls are TRBV5-5 and TRBJ2-1; D is uncertain. The ends were cut back, 0 bases at V and 6 bases at J, with 10 bases in the middle. Per the germline V gene, CDR1 is SGHKS and CDR2 is YYEKEE (reference sequence). The CDR3 is made up of 14 amino acids. CDR3 loop: CASSLGGSSNEQFF. The CDR3 DNA follows: TGTGCCAGCAGCTTGGGGGGATCAAGCAATGAGCAGTTCTTC.

This clonotype was seen at least ten times. CDR3 bases: TGTGCCAGCAGCGGCTGGACAGAGAATGTGGGGACAGAGCCGTATGAGAGCCTCCACTTT. Residues: CASSGWTENVGTEPYESLHF. V gene TRBV28 combines with J gene TRBJ1-6; 7 bases map to TRBD1. Trimming at V came to 6 bases and at J to 15 bases, leaving 32 bases not matched to a gene. The germline V gene has CDR1 MDHEN and CDR2 SYDVKM. The CDR3 is 20 residues long.

The CDR3 sequence is CASSQEAGGGDEQFF. Written as DNA, the CDR3 is TGTGCCAGCAGCCAAGAGGCTGGAGGGGGCGATGAGCAGTTCTTC. The chain links TRBV4-2 to TRBJ2-1; tentatively, D is TRBD1 (7 bases). The germline V gene encodes CDR1 LGHNA and CDR2 YNFKEQ. CDR3 length equals 15 residues. Trimming shortened V by 0 bases and J by 8 bases, and 14 bases separated the two germline ends.

The rearrangement joins TRBV20-1 to TRBJ2-5, with 9 bases fitting TRBD1. The better agreement between TRBJ2-7 and the DNA end casts doubt on the J call. Per germline, CDR1 DFQATT and CDR2 SNEGSKA (reference sequence). This CDR3 is 17 amino acids long. The CDR3 nucleotides read TGCAGTGCGTCCGGCGGGACAGGGAGGACTAAGGCCTACGAGCAGTACTTC. Translated, it gives CSASGGTGRTKAYEQYF.

The chain joins TRBV6-5 to TRBJ2-1; 10 nucleotides match TRBD1. The V segment lost 5 bases and the J segment 6 bases; nucleotides outside the gene matches: 10. This CDR3 comprises 16 residues. CDR1 MNHEY and CDR2 SVGAGI come from the germline V gene. The CDR3 DNA follows: TGTGCCAGCAGTCCCTCGGGACAGGGGCATGTCAATGAGCAGTTCTTC. It is translated as CASSPSGQGHVNEQFF.

The genes are TRBV7-9 and TRBJ2-4; a possible D gene is TRBD2 (5 bases). The ends were cut back, 4 bases at V and 6 bases at J, with 13 bases in the middle. The CDR3 length is 14 residues. Looked up from germline, CDR1 is SEHNR and CDR2 is FQNEAQ (reference sequence). DNA of the CDR3: TGTGCCAGCAGCTCCACCGGGGATCGAAACATTCAGTACTTC. Its protein product is CASSSTGDRNIQYF.

The chain is built from TRBV20-1 and TRBJ1-4; unclear D gene. The length of the CDR3 is 11 residues. Trimming took off 0 bases at V and 8 bases at J, with 4 bases between the two ends. CDR1 DFQATT and CDR2 SNEGSKA come from the germline V gene (reference sequence). CDR3 bases: TGCAGTGCTAGAGATTGGGAAAAACTGTTTTTT. Translation gives CSARDWEKLFF.

This clonotype appeared a few times. The chain joins TRBV7-2 to TRBJ1-6; TRBD1 matches at 7 bases. CDR1 is SGHTA and CDR2 is FQGNSA in the germline V gene. CDR3 length: 13 residues. Trimming removed 6 bases from V and 7 bases from J; junction bases left unmatched: 3. The CDR3 DNA follows: TGTGCCAGCAGGGGACAGAGAAATTCACCCCTCCACTTT. Protein product: CASRGQRNSPLHF.

The chain joins TRBV20-1 to TRBJ2-5, with a weak D call TRBD2 (5 bases). Germline CDR1 reads DFQATT; CDR2 reads SNEGSKA (reference sequence). Trimming shortened V by 3 bases and J by 5 bases, and 13 bases separated the two germline ends. There are 13 residues in the CDR3. The CDR3 protein is CSARTIGVETQYF. CDR3 DNA: TGCAGTGCTAGGACTATCGGGGTTGAGACCCAGTACTTC.

The rearrangement joins TRBV12-3 or TRBV12-4 to TRBJ2-7; tentatively, D is TRBD1 or TRBD2 (7 bases each). The V gene lost 7 bases and the J gene lost 9 bases, with 22 bases spanning the gap. The CDR3 has 14 amino acids. Written as DNA, the CDR3 is TGTGCCAGCACCGGGGGGACAGCGGGAAGGAGGCAGTACTTC. It encodes CASTGGTAGRRQYF.

This CDR3 reads CASSLGLGLAGVYQETQYF. CDR3 DNA sequence: TGTGCCAGCAGCTTAGGGTTGGGACTAGCGGGAGTGTACCAAGAGACCCAGTACTTC. The chain uses TRBV7-2 and TRBJ2-5; 14 nucleotides line up with TRBD2. The CDR3 extends over 19 amino acids. J was trimmed by 0 bases and V by 1 base; bases with no gene match: 7. CDR1 is SGHTA and CDR2 is FQGNSA in the germline V gene.

The chain joins TRBV4-2 to TRBJ2-3; 7 nucleotides agree with TRBD1. The CDR3 extends over 15 amino acids. From germline, CDR1 is LGHNA and CDR2 YNFKEQ. The junction had 15 bases not matched to a gene; V was cut back by 8 bases and J by 7 bases. DNA for the CDR3: TGTGCCAGCGGAGACAAGGGGGCGCCTCGGAATACGCAGTATTTT. This gives the protein CASGDKGAPRNTQYF.

CDR3 nucleotides: TGTGCCAGCAGCTTAGGGCTAGCGGGATGGGAGACCCAGTACTTC. This encodes CASSLGLAGWETQYF. This chain connects TRBV7-8 to TRBJ2-5, with TRBD2 matching over 9 bases. The CDR3 extends over 15 amino acids. The V gene's germline CDR1 is SGHVS and CDR2 FQNEAQ. Trimming at V came to 1 base and at J to 5 bases, leaving 5 bases not matched to a gene.

The V and J genes are TRBV6-5 and TRBJ2-5, with 7 bases lining up with TRBD1. This CDR3 has 14 amino acids. V trimming: 5 bases; J trimming: 6 bases; junction bases outside the gene matches: 9. Germline V gene lookup returns CDR1 MNHEY and CDR2 SVGAGI. CDR3 protein: CASSPSTGRQTQYF. Here the CDR3 DNA reads TGTGCCAGCAGTCCATCGACAGGGCGGCAGACCCAGTACTTC.

As DNA, the CDR3 is TGTGCCAGCACCTCCAATCTCATCTCTGGAAACACCATATATTTT. The encoded protein is CASTSNLISGNTIYF. The genes are TRBV25-1 and TRBJ1-3; no firm D call. CDR3 size: 15 residues. The germline V gene has CDR1 MGHDK and CDR2 SYGVNS. The V gene lost 7 bases and the J gene lost 0 bases, with 13 bases spanning the gap.

The CDR3 region has the DNA TGCAGCGTTGACGGTGATAGCTCCTACAATGAGCAGTTCTTC. Translated: CSVDGDSSYNEQFF. The V gene is TRBV29-1, the J gene TRBJ2-1; D call uncertain. The CDR3 sequence is 14 residues long. CDR1 is SQVTM, CDR2 ANQGSEA, per germline. The V and J ends lost 3 bases and 0 bases respectively, with 9 bases between them.

The rearrangement links TRBV7-2 to TRBJ2-5; a possible D gene is TRBD1 (5 bases). CDR1 is SGHTA, CDR2 FQGNSA, per germline. Trimming left V 1 base short and J 6 bases short, with 18 bases between. The CDR3 totals 16 residues. The CDR3 region has the DNA TGTGCCAGCAGCTTAGATCGGCAGGGCGAGAGGAAGACCCAGTACTTC. Translation: CASSLDRQGERKTQYF.

The chain employs TRBV7-9 and TRBJ2-5; unclear D gene. The CDR3 covers 14 residues. Germline values: CDR1 SEHNR, CDR2 FQNEAQ (reference sequence). Trimming took 1 base from V and 5 from J, leaving 11 bases between them. The CDR3 sequence: CASSLGTHRETQYF. The CDR3 DNA follows: TGTGCCAGCAGCTTAGGGACCCATAGGGAGACCCAGTACTTC.

This clonotype was counted only a few times. The chain uses TRBV11-2 and TRBJ1-6, with D possibly being TRBD1 (6 bases). V lost 5 bases to trimming and J lost 10 bases, with 15 bases between them. This CDR3 is built from 14 residues. The germline V gene encodes CDR1 SGHAT and CDR2 FQNNGV. The CDR3 nucleotides are TGTGCCAGCAGCATACAGGGAGTGGGCTCACCCCTCCACTTT. Its translation: CASSIQGVGSPLHF.

The genes are TRBV20-1 and TRBJ2-7, with a weak D call TRBD2 (5 bases). V lost 3 bases and J lost 5, with 11 bases in between. The CDR3 runs to 12 residues. Looked up from germline, CDR1 is DFQATT and CDR2 is SNEGSKA (reference sequence). The CDR3 DNA reads as TGCAGTGCTAGCATCCGGGATCACGAGCAGTACTTC. Amino acids: CSASIRDHEQYF.